A single sample gave rise to the 15 T cell receptor beta chains below, sequenced in a study of cytomegalovirus exposure and HLA in healthy donors. PCR employed 60 Vbeta and 13 Jbeta primers. Only in-frame clones appear in the TCRdb table, and some are missing; sequencing was by immunoSEQ multiplex PCR. Of about 120,000 clones in the sample, under 85% were seen once. Sequenced material: PBMCs. All receptors come from a man aged 18 to 30 in good health and CMV-seropositive.

The chain joins TRBV10-3 to TRBJ1-1; a possible D gene is TRBD1 (6 bases). CDR1 is ENHRY and CDR2 is SYGVKD in the germline V gene. The CDR3 loop spans 16 amino acids. Deletions cut 0 bases from V and 5 bases from J, with 16 bases between. CDR3 DNA: TGTGCCATCAGTGAGTCAAGACAGGCCGGAAAGACTGAAGCTTTCTTT. Residues: CAISESRQAGKTEAFF.

There are a few counts of this clone. The V gene is TRBV27, the J gene TRBJ2-7; no reliable D call. CDR1 and CDR2 from the germline V gene are MNHEY and SMNVEV (reference sequence). The CDR3 runs to 11 residues. Trimming removed 10 bases from V and 4 bases from J, with 11 bases in between. Here the CDR3 reads CAISGGYEQYF. For the CDR3, the DNA is TGTGCCATCTCCGGCGGTTACGAGCAGTACTTC.

The rearrangement uses TRBV30 and TRBJ1-1; D is possibly TRBD1 (5 bases). Trimming took off 3 bases at V and 7 bases at J, with 15 bases between the two ends. This CDR3 is built from 13 residues. Germline V lookup: CDR1 GTSNPN, CDR2 SVGIG (reference sequence). CDR3 loop: CAWSLRVQGEAFF. CDR3 DNA: TGTGCCTGGAGCCTTCGGGTGCAGGGTGAAGCTTTCTTT. The entire variable domain, with the rest obtained from reference TRBV30 and TRBJ1-1, is as follows: SQTIHQWPATLVQPVGSPLSLECTVEGTSNPNLYWYRQAAGRGLQLLFYSVGIGQISSEVPQNLSASRPQDRQFILSSKKLLLSDSGFYLCAWSLRVQGEAFFGQGTRLTVV.

The rearrangement links TRBV30 to TRBJ1-4; D unclear. The CDR3 consists of 13 residues. Germline-derived CDR1 and CDR2 are GTSNPN and SVGIG (reference sequence). Trimming pared 1 base from V and 4 bases from J, leaving 7 bases between. The CDR3 loop reads CAWSDSGNEKLFF. The DNA for the CDR3 is TGTGCCTGGAGTGACAGTGGTAATGAAAAACTGTTTTTT.

The chain combines TRBV30 with TRBJ2-1; possibly TRBD2 for D (5 bases). The CDR3 is 13 amino acids. Germline V gives CDR1 GTSNPN, CDR2 SVGIG (reference sequence). The ends were cut back, 4 bases at V and 1 base at J, with 8 bases in the middle. The CDR3 region has the DNA TGTGCCTGGAATCCGGGGTCCTACAATGAGCAGTTCTTC. Translated: CAWNPGSYNEQFF. The variable domain in full, with the rest retrieved from reference TRBV30 and TRBJ2-1, is SQTIHQWPATLVQPVGSPLSLECTVEGTSNPNLYWYRQAAGRGLQLLFYSVGIGQISSEVPQNLSASRPQDRQFILSSKKLLLSDSGFYLCAWNPGSYNEQFFGPGTRLTVL.

With respect to this clone: A read error may account for a junction end that differs from germline. The V and J genes are TRBV7-7 and TRBJ2-2; D possibly matches TRBD1 or TRBD2 (6 bases each). The CDR3 contains 13 residues. Germline assignment: CDR1 SSHAT and CDR2 FNYEAQ (reference sequence). The CDR3 protein is CASRRGRTGELFF. CDR3 nucleotides: TGTGCTAGCAGGAGGGGGAGAACCGGGGAGCTGTTTTTT.

This sequence joins TRBV10-2 and TRBJ1-6, with D possibly TRBD1 on 6 matching bases. Trimming pared 10 bases from V and 7 bases from J, leaving 20 bases between. Germline V gene lookup returns CDR1 WSHSY and CDR2 SAAADI. There are 15 residues in the CDR3. In DNA form, the CDR3 reads TGCGCCAAATTCCGGACAGACACTGCGAATTCACCCCTCCACTTT. Translated: CAKFRTDTANSPLHF.

The gene calls are TRBV18 and TRBJ2-2, with 8 nucleotides matching TRBD2. The CDR3 is made up of 17 amino acids. J gave up 2 bases and V 3 bases, and 8 bases lay outside the gene matches. Germline V CDR1 and CDR2: KGHSH, LQKENI. The CDR3 coding sequence is TGTGCCAGCTCACCCATTAGCGGGATTCTTAACACCGGGGAGCTGTTTTTT. Its protein is CASSPISGILNTGELFF.

This clone was recorded only once. At one end, the junction sequence differs from germline, possibly due to a read error. The chain employs TRBV4-1 and TRBJ2-6; a weak D match, TRBD1 (6 bases). Germline V gene lookup returns CDR1 MGHRA and CDR2 YSYEKL. The CDR3 runs to 17 residues. In DNA, the CDR3 is TGCGCCAGCAGCCAGGACAGTTCCTTCTCTGGGGCCAACGGCCTGACTTTC. Translated: CASSQDSSFSGANGLTF.

The chain joins TRBV29-1 to TRBJ2-6; 10 positions agree with TRBD2. Unmatched junction bases numbered 7, after V lost 8 bases and J lost 0 bases. Germline-derived CDR1 and CDR2 are SQVTM and ANQGSEA. The CDR3 totals 16 residues. This chain's CDR3 is CSTLAGVPSGANVLTF. The CDR3 coding sequence is TGCAGCACCCTAGCGGGGGTCCCCTCTGGGGCCAACGTCCTGACTTTC.

This clone was picked up a small number of times. The J gene is TRBJ1-1, the V gene TRBV29-1; no firm D call. The germline V and J ends were trimmed by 5 bases and 10 bases, with 11 bases remaining between them. CDR3 length: 10 amino acids. Germline V gives CDR1 SQVTM, CDR2 ANQGSEA. The CDR3 sequence is CSVLTGRAFF. CDR3 DNA sequence: TGCAGCGTTTTGACTGGGAGAGCTTTCTTT.

The chain combines TRBV7-9 with TRBJ2-1; 9 bases match TRBD1. The germline gives CDR1 SEHNR, CDR2 FQNEAQ (reference sequence). The CDR3 spans 15 residues. V gave up 5 bases and J gave up 2 bases; unmatched junction bases: 4. Here the CDR3 reads CASSLGQGAYNEQFF. The CDR3 nucleotides read TGTGCCAGCAGCCTGGGACAGGGAGCCTACAATGAGCAGTTCTTC.

The genes are TRBV5-1 and TRBJ2-3, with a weak D call TRBD1 (6 bases). The V gene's germline CDR1 is SGHRS and CDR2 YFSETQ. The CDR3 is 15 residues long. The V gene lost 2 bases and the J gene lost 2 bases, with 12 bases spanning the gap. CDR3 nucleotides: TGCGCCAGCAGCTTCTATCAGGGGCACACAGATACGCAGTATTTT. Amino acids: CASSFYQGHTDTQYF.

V usage is TRBV27 and J usage is TRBJ1-2, with 9 bases identical to TRBD1. This CDR3 is 14 amino acids long. Looked up from germline, CDR1 is MNHEY and CDR2 is SMNVEV (reference sequence). Unmatched junction bases numbered 5, after V lost 2 bases and J lost 7 bases. CDR3 amino acids: CASSLTGGPFGYTF. The CDR3 DNA reads as TGTGCCAGCAGTTTAACAGGGGGCCCCTTTGGCTACACCTTC.

The V and J genes are TRBV2 and TRBJ1-3; D unclear. Trimming stripped 4 bases from V and 8 bases from J, with 9 bases between. The CDR3 totals 12 residues. Germline CDR1 and CDR2: SNHLY and FYNNEI. In DNA, the CDR3 is TGTGCCAGCAGTGGGCCGCCTGACACCATATATTTT. Amino acids: CASSGPPDTIYF. Full variable domain (outside the CDR3, taken from reference TRBV2 and TRBJ1-3): EPEVTQTPSHQVTQMGQEVILRCVPISNHLYFYWYRQILGQKVEFLVSFYNNEISEKSEIFDDQFSVERPDGSNFTLKIRSTKLEDSAMYFCASSGPPDTIYFGEGSWLTVV.